This T cell receptor beta chain was documented in a study of shared clonotypes between healthy human individuals. Adults of Caucasian background living in Nashville, Tennessee made up all donors. Investigators spread the genomic DNA of each subset evenly over several immunoSEQ plates. Assay used: immunoSEQ multiplex PCR; TCRdb lists only in-frame clones, some missing. This table holds roughly 1,000,000 clones, 78% found once. Notes on this clone: Its target is not known.

The V and J ends lost 4 bases and 4 bases, in that order; junction bases with no gene match: 8. The CDR3 runs to 18 residues. Germline-derived CDR1 and CDR2 are SGDLS and YYNGEE. Overall study findings and caveats: Relative to their counterparts shared across all four donors, non-shared clonotypes exhibited diminished generation probabilities. In general, naive subsets displayed greater estimated richness than memory subsets did.

The sequence was collected from a man aged 18 to 29 in good health. Some clones in this sample may be carry-over from other donors' samples. Sequencing used memory CD4+ T cells from PBMCs. Subset here: CD45RA-negative fraction. The rearrangement joins TRBV9 to TRBJ2-6; 13 positions agree with TRBD2. CDR3 nucleotide sequence: TGTGCCAGCAGCACAACGGGACTAGCGGGATGGGGGGCCAACGTCCTGACTTTC. Its protein is CASSTTGLAGWGANVLTF.